This is a list of T cell receptor beta chains from one sample in a study of blood T cells in healthy people across ages. TCRdb re-derived calls from the 5' RACE reads in MiXCR, one entry per CDR3 protein. The sample has a few hundred thousand distinct CDR3 sequences, about 29% seen once. The same sample was also used in a study of T cells of mothers and their children.

Sequenced material: blood. The receptors shown here come from a boy under 10 years old in good health. CDR3s include the opening cysteine and the closing phenylalanine or tryptophan. The D gene is left open where the match is weak. Some rows mark clone size as missing; the rest say once, few, many or name a class of expanded clone.

d_gene	v_gene	abundance	j_gene	CDR3nt	CDR3aa
.	TRBV19	few	TRBJ1-2	TGTGCCAGTAGAATTAACTATGGCTACACCTTC	CASRINYGYTF
TRBD1	TRBV29-1	.	TRBJ2-7	TGCAGCGTCGCCCGGGACAGGGGCGTAAATGTTGAGGAGCAGTACTTC	CSVARDRGVNVEEQYF
TRBD2	TRBV7-9	.	TRBJ2-7	TGTGCCAGCAGCTCCGGGACTAGCGGGGTCCCCTACGAGCAGTACTTC	CASSSGTSGVPYEQYF
.	TRBV9	few	TRBJ2-1	TGTGCCAGCAGCGTTAACTCTCGGGACGGAAACAATGAGCAGTTCTTC	CASSVNSRDGNNEQFF
TRBD1	TRBV7-9	.	TRBJ1-4	TGTGCCAGCAGCCTGACAGGGGCTAATGAAAAACTGTTTTTT	CASSLTGANEKLFF
.	TRBV5-6	.	TRBJ2-7	TGTGCCAGCAGCTCCTCCCCCGGGACAAGGTGGTACTTC	CASSSSPGTRWYF
TRBD1	TRBV30	.	TRBJ1-2	TGTGCCTGGAGTGTAAAGGGGGCAGGCGGCTACACCTTC	CAWSVKGAGGYTF
TRBD1	TRBV29-1	.	TRBJ1-2	TGCAGCGCTTGGACAGGGGGCGCGGTGGGCTACACCTTC	CSAWTGGAVGYTF
TRBD2	TRBV6-1	.	TRBJ2-1	TGTGCCAGCAGTGCACCAAGGGGACTAGCGGGAGGGAGCGCCTACAATGAGCAGTTCTTC	CASSAPRGLAGGSAYNEQFF
TRBD2	TRBV7-6	few	TRBJ2-5	TGTGCCAGCAGCTTAGCGCGGGAGCAAGAGACCCAGTACTTC	CASSLAREQETQYF
.	TRBV5-8	few	TRBJ1-5	TGTGCCAGCAGGCTCGGGGGAAATCAGCCCCAGCATTTT	CASRLGGNQPQHF
.	TRBV7-9	.	TRBJ2-6	TGTGCCAGCAGCTTACACGGCTTCGGTGGGGCCAACGTCCTGACTTTC	CASSLHGFGGANVLTF
.	TRBV2	.	TRBJ2-5	TGTGCCAGCCTCTGGCGGATCCAAGAGACCCAGTACTTC	CASLWRIQETQYF
.	TRBV4-2	.	TRBJ2-7	TGTGCCAGCAGCCAGGAAACTTCTCGCGAGCAGTACTTC	CASSQETSREQYF
TRBD2	TRBV3-1	few	TRBJ2-5	TGTGCCAGCGCTCCCGGGTTGCGAGCGGGGGGCCAAGAGACCCAGTACTTC	CASAPGLRAGGQETQYF
.	TRBV2	few	TRBJ1-1	TGTGCCAGCAGCGGTTATGGGGCTGAAGCTTTCTTT	CASSGYGAEAFF
.	TRBV7-3	few	TRBJ2-7	TGTGCCAGCAGCTTTGAGGGGGATGGGGAGCAGTACTTC	CASSFEGDGEQYF
.	TRBV4-2	few	TRBJ1-4	TGTGCCAGCAGCCAAGACAGCCGAACAACTAATGAAAAACTGTTTTTT	CASSQDSRTTNEKLFF
.	TRBV5-5	.	TRBJ1-4	TGTGCCAGCACCGCGGGACCCCGGGAGGAAAAACTGTTTTTT	CASTAGPREEKLFF
.	TRBV28	few	TRBJ2-7	TGTGCCAGCAGTTTGACCGGGACCAGCTCCTACGAGCAGTACTTC	CASSLTGTSSYEQYF
TRBD2	TRBV5-6	once	TRBJ2-1	TGTGCCAGCAGCTTTAGGGGACTAGCGGACAATGAGCAGTTCTTC	CASSFRGLADNEQFF
TRBD2	TRBV30	few	TRBJ2-3	TGTGCCTGGAGTCGAGGAGCGGGGGCAGATACGCAGTATTTT	CAWSRGAGADTQYF
TRBD2	TRBV15	few	TRBJ2-7	TGTGCCACCAGCAGAGATGGGGGGGGAGCTCTCGCCGAGCAGTGCTTC	CATSRDGGGALAEQCF
TRBD1	TRBV20-1	.	TRBJ2-1	TGCAGTGCCCCCCCAGACAGGGGAGTGGGTGAGCAGTTCTTC	CSAPPDRGVGEQFF
.	TRBV12-3/TRBV12-4	.	TRBJ1-2	TGTGCCAGCAGTGCAGGGTTAAGGGTTGGCTACACCTTC	CASSAGLRVGYTF
TRBD1	TRBV19	.	TRBJ1-1	TGTGCCAGTAGTCTCGACATGGACAGGAGGACTGAAGCTTTCTTT	CASSLDMDRRTEAFF
TRBD1	TRBV20-1	few	TRBJ1-1	TGCAGTGCTAGAGACCTTTACAGGGGGCGAGCTGAAGCTTTCTTT	CSARDLYRGRAEAFF
TRBD2	TRBV6-2/TRBV6-3	.	TRBJ2-5	TGTGCCAGCAGTCCGCCCGGACTAGCGGGGGGACCCGAGAGTAGAGGCCAGTACTTC	CASSPPGLAGGPESRGQYF
.	TRBV25-1	.	TRBJ1-4	TGTGCCAGCAGTGGAAGGGACCCTAATGAAAAACTGTTTTTT	CASSGRDPNEKLFF
TRBD1	TRBV27	once	TRBJ2-1	TGTGCCAGCAGTGCGCGACAGGGGGCCTCCTACAATGAGCAGTTCTTC	CASSARQGASYNEQFF
.	TRBV27	.	TRBJ2-5	TGTGCCAGCAGTTTCGGGATTGGACAAGAGACCCAGTACTTC	CASSFGIGQETQYF
TRBD1	TRBV4-2	few	TRBJ2-1	TGTGCCAGCAGCCATCGGACAGGCTTGAATGAGCAGTTCTTC	CASSHRTGLNEQFF
.	TRBV29-1	few	TRBJ2-7	TGCAGCGTTGAAGACCTCACCGATCGAGAGCAGTACTTC	CSVEDLTDREQYF
.	TRBV5-5	few	TRBJ2-5	TGTGCCAGCAGCTTCACTGACTTTAGGGAAATGAGGAAGACCCAGTACTTC	CASSFTDFREMRKTQYF
TRBD1	TRBV6-5	.	TRBJ2-1	TGTGCCAGCAGTTACCGAACAGGGGGCGCCCCCTACAATGAGCAGTTCTTC	CASSYRTGGAPYNEQFF
.	TRBV7-9	many	TRBJ2-7	TGTGCCAGCAGTCCGGGACCGCCCTACGAGCAGTACTTC	CASSPGPPYEQYF
TRBD2	TRBV20-1	few	TRBJ2-5	TGCAGTGCTAGAGATGTAACTAGCGGGAGAGGGGAGACCCAGTACTTC	CSARDVTSGRGETQYF
.	TRBV12-3/TRBV12-4	.	TRBJ1-3	TGTGCCAGCAGCCCGGCCGGAAACACCATATATTTT	CASSPAGNTIYF
TRBD2	TRBV10-3	.	TRBJ2-5	TGTGCCATAGGGACTAGCGGGGAAGAGACCCGGTACTTC	CAIGTSGEETRYF
TRBD1	TRBV15	.	TRBJ1-1	TGTGCCACCTCCACGACAGGGGTTGAAGCTTTCTTT	CATSTTGVEAFF
TRBD1	TRBV28	few	TRBJ1-5	TGTGCCAGCAGCTACGACAGGGATCAGCCCCAGCATTTT	CASSYDRDQPQHF
.	TRBV7-9	many	TRBJ2-3	TGTGCCAGCAGCTGGAGGGGTAGAGCAGTGGAGTATTTT	CASSWRGRAVEYF
.	TRBV18	few	TRBJ2-5	TGTGCCAGCTCACGGTTATCGGGGCGGTTGGAGACCCAGTACTTC	CASSRLSGRLETQYF
.	TRBV12-3/TRBV12-4	.	TRBJ2-5	TGTGCCAGCAGTTTGGCCGGGGGCCCGCGGGAGACCCAGTACTTC	CASSLAGGPRETQYF
.	TRBV7-4	few	TRBJ2-5	TGTGCCAGCAGCTTATTCGCGGGCAGAGAAGAGACCCAGTACTTC	CASSLFAGREETQYF
TRBD2	TRBV7-2	few	TRBJ2-1	TGTGCCAGCAGCTCTTCTAGCGGGAACTACAATGAGCAGTTCTTC	CASSSSSGNYNEQFF
TRBD1	TRBV4-3	.	TRBJ2-7	TGCGCCAGCAGCCAGGGGACAGGGGCGACCTACGAGCAGTACTTC	CASSQGTGATYEQYF
.	TRBV6-5	few	TRBJ1-6	TGTGCCAGCAGTTCACTACTTGGCGATTCACCCCTCCACTTT	CASSSLLGDSPLHF